One sample yielded the 25 T cell receptor beta chains listed below, sequenced in a study of blood T cell repertoires in COVID-19. TCRdb keeps only in-frame clones here, not all; method: immunoSEQ multiplex PCR. Among around 340,000 clones listed, around nine tenths were seen once. The specimen was PBMCs or T cells enriched from blood (not recorded which). The receptors were sampled from a woman younger than 45 who had been exposed to COVID-19.

The sample holds one count of this clone. The V call is TRBV19, the J call TRBJ1-1; D unresolved. The CDR3 spans 15 residues. The V end was cut by 7 bases, the J end by 0 bases, with 15 bases between. Germline-derived CDR1 and CDR2 are LNHDA and SQIVND (reference sequence). CDR3 loop: CASTRNSLLNTEAFF. The CDR3 DNA reads TGTGCCAGTACGCGGAATTCCCTTCTGAACACTGAAGCTTTCTTT.

V gene TRBV25-1 combines with J gene TRBJ2-7, with D tentatively TRBD2 (6 bases). In germline, CDR1 is MGHDK, CDR2 SYGVNS. The V end lost 8 bases, the J end lost 4 bases, and 30 bases lay between the germline ends. This CDR3 has 18 residues. CDR3 amino acids: CASGNFLDSGHPSYEQYF. CDR3 nucleotide sequence: TGTGCCAGCGGGAACTTTTTAGATAGCGGACACCCATCGTACGAGCAGTACTTC.

This clone was counted a single time. V and J are TRBV28 and TRBJ2-7; 10 positions agree with TRBD2. V lost 2 bases, J lost 4 bases, and 2 bases stayed unmatched. The CDR3 is 14 amino acids. Per germline, CDR1 MDHEN and CDR2 SYDVKM. CDR3 sequence: CASSLLAGVYEQYF. The CDR3 DNA reads TGTGCCAGCAGTTTACTAGCGGGAGTTTACGAGCAGTACTTC. Full variable domain (rest looked up from reference TRBV28 and TRBJ2-7): DVKVTQSSRYLVKRTGEKVFLECVQDMDHENMFWYRQDPGLGLRLIYFSYDVKMKEKGDIPEGYSVSREKKERFSLILESASTNQTSMYLCASSLLAGVYEQYFGPGTRLTVT.

This chain connects TRBV6-5 to TRBJ1-2; 9 bases align to TRBD1. The CDR3 length is 14 residues. CDR1 MNHEY and CDR2 SVGAGI come from the germline V gene. Unmatched junction bases numbered 2, after V lost 2 bases and J lost 4 bases. As DNA, the CDR3 is TGTGCCAGCAGTTACGGGACAGGGACCTATGGCTACACCTTC. This gives the protein CASSYGTGTYGYTF.

The CDR3 bases are TGTGCCAGCTCAACAGAGACAGGGTCGGCTCAGCCCCAGCATTTT. Translation gives CASSTETGSAQPQHF. The chain links TRBV18 to TRBJ1-5; 7 bases map to TRBD1. CDR1 and CDR2 (germline): KGHSH, LQKENI. The CDR3 consists of 15 residues. Trimming cost V 5 bases and J 6 bases; bases outside gene matches: 10.

This clone has just a few counts. The rearrangement uses TRBV7-9 and TRBJ2-7; 10 nucleotides match TRBD1. The CDR3 has 15 residues. The J segment lost 5 bases and the V segment lost 1 base, leaving 5 bases of the junction unmatched. The germline V gene has CDR1 SEHNR and CDR2 FQNEAQ (reference sequence). The CDR3 loop reads CASSLVGTGAHEQYF. Here the CDR3 DNA reads TGTGCCAGCAGCTTAGTTGGGACAGGGGCCCACGAGCAGTACTTC.

This clone came up a few times. Other DNA sequences in this specimen translate into the identical CDR3. The CDR3 reads CASSQAPGLAYEQYF. The CDR3, as DNA: TGTGCCAGCAGCCAAGCTCCCGGGTTGGCCTACGAGCAGTACTTC. The J gene is TRBJ2-7, the V gene TRBV3-1 (or the pseudogene TRBV3-2), with D hard to call. V lost 1 base, J lost 2 bases, and 12 bases lay in between. Per the germline V gene, CDR1 is LGHDT and CDR2 is YNNKEL (reference sequence). The CDR3 contains 15 residues.

CDR3: CASSSLPGTSGRMYNEQFF. CDR3 bases: TGTGCCAGCAGTTCTCTTCCCGGGACTAGCGGGAGGATGTACAATGAGCAGTTCTTC. V gene TRBV28 combines with J gene TRBJ2-1; 15 positions match TRBD2. Losses at the gene ends were 4 bases for V and 4 bases for J; bases not matched to a gene: 11. Germline V gene sequence: CDR1 MDHEN, CDR2 SYDVKM. The CDR3 totals 19 residues.

The gene calls are TRBV27 and TRBJ2-7; the match to TRBD1 covers 11 bases. The germline CDR1 and CDR2 sequences are MNHEY and SMNVEV (reference sequence). This CDR3 has 15 residues. Unmatched junction bases numbered 8, after V lost 3 bases and J lost 7 bases. DNA of the CDR3: TGTGCCAGCAGTTTCCCCGGACAGGGGGCTTATGAGCAGTACTTC. Protein: CASSFPGQGAYEQYF.

This chain connects TRBV28 to TRBJ2-1; D might be TRBD2 (6 bases). The CDR3 loop spans 11 amino acids. The germline CDR1 and CDR2 sequences are MDHEN and SYDVKM. V was shortened by 10 bases and J by 4 bases, with 8 bases between the two germline ends. The CDR3 region is CAIGLYNEQFF. CDR3 coding DNA: TGTGCCATCGGACTATACAATGAGCAGTTCTTC.

The chain is built from TRBV5-1 and TRBJ2-3; 7 bases agree with TRBD1. The CDR3 consists of 17 residues. Trimming removed 4 bases from V and 2 bases from J; junction bases left unmatched: 13. The V gene's germline CDR1 is SGHRS and CDR2 YFSETQ. For the CDR3, the DNA is TGCGCCAGCAGCCTGTGGGCAGGGGGTACAGTCACAGATACGCAGTATTTT. Translated, it gives CASSLWAGGTVTDTQYF. Based on the CDR3 plus reference TRBV5-1 and TRBJ2-3, the full variable domain is KAGVTQTPRYLIKTRGQQVTLSCSPISGHRSVSWYQQTPGQGLQFLFEYFSETQRNKGNFPGRFSGRQFSNSRSEMNVSTLELGDSALYLCASSLWAGGTVTDTQYFGPGTRLTVL.

The CDR3 loop reads CASSRAGGDGYGYTF. DNA for the CDR3: TGTGCCAGCAGCCGAGCGGGGGGTGACGGCTATGGCTACACCTTC. The chain joins TRBV3-1 (or the pseudogene TRBV3-2) to TRBJ1-2, with a weak D call TRBD1 (5 bases). This CDR3 spans 15 amino acids. CDR1 is LGHDT and CDR2 is YNNKEL in the germline V gene (reference sequence). The V end lost 4 bases, the J end lost 4 bases, and 16 bases lay between the germline ends.

This chain links TRBV10-3 with TRBJ2-7; 7 bases map to TRBD2. The CDR3 totals 16 residues. V lost 6 bases and J lost 1; bases outside the gene matches: 12. Per germline, CDR1 ENHRY and CDR2 SYGVKD. The CDR3 bases are TGTGCCATCAGACCCCGGGCGGGGAGGGGTTCCTACGAGCAGTACTTC. It codes for CAIRPRAGRGSYEQYF.

V gene TRBV2 combines with J gene TRBJ2-1, with 10 bases identical to TRBD2. Germline lookup yields CDR1 SNHLY and CDR2 FYNNEI. Germline trimming cut 3 bases from V and 7 bases from J; bases unmatched to any gene: 6. CDR3 length equals 15 residues. The CDR3 DNA reads TGTGCCAGCAGTGAGAGCGGGAGGGGGGGGAATGAGCAGTTCTTC. Protein: CASSESGRGGNEQFF.

The CDR3 loop reads CASSEDTGAQYF. As DNA, the CDR3 is TGTGCCAGCAGTGAAGACACAGGGGCCCAGTACTTC. The chain combines TRBV2 with TRBJ2-5, with 7 bases identical to TRBD1. This CDR3 is built from 12 residues. Trimming cost V 1 base and J 9 bases; bases outside gene matches: 2. Germline loops: CDR1 SNHLY, CDR2 FYNNEI. Supplemented by reference TRBV2 and TRBJ2-5, the full variable domain reads EPEVTQTPSHQVTQMGQEVILRCVPISNHLYFYWYRQILGQKVEFLVSFYNNEISEKSEIFDDQFSVERPDGSNFTLKIRSTKLEDSAMYFCASSEDTGAQYFGPGTRLLVL.

The CDR3 region has the DNA TGTGCCAGCAGCTTCAGGGAGAACACTGAAGCTTTCTTT. This codes for CASSFRENTEAFF. This sequence joins TRBV13 and TRBJ1-1; TRBD1 might be the D (5 bases). The V gene lost 3 bases and the J gene lost 1 base, with 6 bases spanning the gap. The CDR3 covers 13 residues. CDR1 PRHDT and CDR2 FYEKMQ come from the germline V gene (reference sequence).

The chain is built from TRBV11-2 and TRBJ1-2; the D is unclear. The CDR3 length is 13 residues. V gave up 5 bases and J gave up 8 bases, with 15 bases separating them. Germline V gene lookup returns CDR1 SGHAT and CDR2 FQNNGV. CDR3 region: CASSPQSPGGYTF. DNA of the CDR3: TGTGCCAGCAGCCCACAGAGCCCGGGGGGCTACACCTTC.

V usage is TRBV27 and J usage is TRBJ1-4; TRBD1 matches 7 bases. This CDR3 region has 15 residues. Trimming took 5 bases from V and 8 from J; bases not matched to a gene: 11. Per the germline V gene, CDR1 is MNHEY and CDR2 is SMNVEV (reference sequence). The CDR3 DNA follows: TGTGCCAGCAGTCCCCGGACAGGAGGTAGAGAAAAACTGTTTTTT. Amino acids: CASSPRTGGREKLFF. Combining the CDR3 with reference TRBV27 and TRBJ1-4 gives the whole variable domain EAQVTQNPRYLITVTGKKLTVTCSQNMNHEYMSWYRQDPGLGLRQIYYSMNVEVTDKGDVPEGYKVSRKEKRNFPLILESPSPNQTSLYFCASSPRTGGREKLFFGSGTQLSVL.

The chain joins TRBV5-1 to TRBJ2-7; TRBD2 matches at 8 bases. The CDR3 totals 14 residues. With 6 bases clipped from V and 5 bases from J, the junction kept 10 bases outside the gene matches. Germline V gene lookup returns CDR1 SGHRS and CDR2 YFSETQ. CDR3 DNA sequence: TGCGCCAGCAATCCGGGAGCGGGAGACCACGAGCAGTACTTC. It specifies CASNPGAGDHEQYF.

V usage is TRBV27 and J usage is TRBJ1-2; D is possibly TRBD1 (6 bases). There are 13 residues in the CDR3. Germline CDR1 MNHEY, CDR2 SMNVEV (reference sequence). V lost 6 bases and J lost 2, with 10 bases in between. Here the CDR3 reads CASRRQANYGYTF. In DNA form, the CDR3 reads TGTGCCAGCAGGCGACAGGCCAACTATGGCTACACCTTC.

The genes are TRBV6-4 and TRBJ2-3; D is uncertain. CDR3 size: 14 residues. Germline V gene data show CDR1 as MRHNA and CDR2 as SNTAGT. V lost 0 bases to trimming and J lost 4 bases, with 8 bases between them. The CDR3 DNA sequence: TGTGCCAGCAGTGACTCCGCCACTCCAGATACGCAGTATTTT. This translates into CASSDSATPDTQYF.

This clone was observed once. At the DNA level, this CDR3 is encoded by other sequences in the same sample as well. The rearrangement uses TRBV9 and TRBJ1-2; 11 positions match TRBD1. The CDR3 length is 16 residues. Germline trimming cut 4 bases from V and 1 base from J; bases unmatched to any gene: 6. Looked up from germline, CDR1 is SGDLS and CDR2 is YYNGEE. Written as DNA, the CDR3 is TGTGCCAGCAGCCCCAGGACAGGGGGCCTTAACTATGGCTACACCTTC. This translates into CASSPRTGGLNYGYTF.

The chain uses TRBV19 and TRBJ1-1, with a weak D call TRBD1 (5 bases). Germline V gene lookup returns CDR1 LNHDA and CDR2 SQIVND (reference sequence). The ends were cut back, 7 bases at V and 3 bases at J, with 9 bases in the middle. This CDR3 spans 12 amino acids. This chain's CDR3 is CASTGDYTEAFF. As DNA, the CDR3 is TGTGCCAGTACGGGGGACTACACTGAAGCTTTCTTT. Based on the CDR3 plus reference TRBV19 and TRBJ1-1, the full variable domain is DGGITQSPKYLFRKEGQNVTLSCEQNLNHDAMYWYRQDPGQGLRLIYYSQIVNDFQKGDIAEGYSVSREKKESFPLTVTSAQKNPTAFYLCASTGDYTEAFFGQGTRLTVV.

The chain links TRBV5-4 to TRBJ2-2; D perhaps matches TRBD2 (7 bases). The CDR3 runs 16 residues. The germline CDR1 and CDR2 sequences are SGHNT and YYREEE (reference sequence). The ends were cut back, 6 bases at V and 4 bases at J, with 19 bases in the middle. CDR3 sequence reads: CASTTKGGTGTGELFF. The CDR3 bases are TGTGCCAGCACCACAAAGGGGGGGACGGGCACCGGGGAGCTGTTTTTT.

The CDR3 DNA follows: TGTGCCAGCAGCTTAGGTGATGACAGCTATGGCTACACCTTC. Translating gives CASSLGDDSYGYTF. The chain is built from TRBV11-2 and TRBJ1-2, with TRBD1 as a possible D gene (5 bases). CDR1 SGHAT and CDR2 FQNNGV come from the germline V gene. V lost 1 base, J lost 4 bases, and 10 bases lay in between. The CDR3 spans 14 residues.